The 29 T cell receptor beta chains listed next were all sequenced from one sample in a study of blood T cell repertoires in COVID-19. The method was immunoSEQ multiplex PCR; TCRdb's version includes in-frame clones alone and lacks a portion of them. The data contain 100,000 to 150,000 clones, about 81% of them singletons. The sequencing sample was made of peripheral blood. All receptors come from a man aged 30-40 years with COVID-19, enrolled during active disease.

This clone has more than one count but fewer than ten. The rearrangement uses TRBV24-1 and TRBJ1-5; 8 bases match TRBD1. Per germline, CDR1 KGHDR and CDR2 SFDVKD. J was trimmed by 5 bases and V by 5 bases; bases with no gene match: 10. The CDR3 extends over 16 amino acids. CDR3 region: CATSGIRPGGDQPQHF. The DNA for the CDR3 is TGTGCCACCAGTGGTATACGGCCAGGGGGCGATCAGCCCCAGCATTTT.

For this clone: One end of the junction varies from germline; a read error may be responsible. This sequence joins TRBV24-1 and TRBJ2-6, with TRBD1 as a possible D gene (5 bases). Germline-derived CDR1 and CDR2 are KGHDR and SFDVKD. This CDR3 region has 17 residues. CDR3: CAISSAGPSSGANVLTF. In nucleotides, the CDR3 is TGTGCCATCAGTTCAGCAGGGCCCTCCTCTGGGGCCAACGTCCTGACTTTC.

The CDR3 is CASSLSGGSIDTQYF. Written as DNA, the CDR3 is TGTGCCAGCAGCTTATCGGGCGGGAGTATAGATACGCAGTATTTT. The rearrangement links TRBV7-3 to TRBJ2-3; TRBD2 matches 7 bases. Trimming took 2 bases from V and 5 from J; bases not matched to a gene: 7. Germline V gene sequence: CDR1 SGHTA, CDR2 FQGTGA. This CDR3 comprises 15 residues.

V usage is TRBV12-3 or TRBV12-4 and J usage is TRBJ1-1; a possible D gene is TRBD1 (5 bases). V gave up 7 bases and J gave up 6 bases, with 15 bases separating them. The CDR3 is made up of 13 amino acids. The CDR3 bases are TGTGCCAGCAACTTTGGGGGGTCCCCTGAAGCTTTCTTT. Its protein product is CASNFGGSPEAFF.

This chain uses TRBV30 with TRBJ1-5, with D perhaps matching TRBD1 (6 bases). This CDR3 has 16 amino acids. Germline V gives CDR1 GTSNPN, CDR2 SVGIG (reference sequence). Trimming stripped 2 bases from V and 5 bases from J, with 19 bases between. The CDR3 sequence: CAWSRKRTDVDQPQHF. CDR3 in DNA: TGTGCCTGGAGTAGAAAGAGGACAGATGTAGATCAGCCCCAGCATTTT.

This clone was detected a few times. The genes are TRBV5-5 and TRBJ1-6; D gene unclear. The V end was cut by 0 bases, the J end by 9 bases, with 13 bases between. The germline V gene encodes CDR1 SGHKS and CDR2 YYEKEE (reference sequence). The CDR3 contains 15 residues. The CDR3 nucleotides read TGTGCCAGCAGCTTGGCAGGCACCCCCAGTTCACCCCTCCACTTT. Amino acid sequence: CASSLAGTPSSPLHF.

V gene TRBV13 combines with J gene TRBJ2-4; 10 bases are a match to TRBD1. This CDR3 spans 15 amino acids. The trim removed 5 bases at V and 3 bases at J, leaving 4 bases unmatched. CDR1 and CDR2 (germline): PRHDT, FYEKMQ (reference sequence). CDR3 sequence reads: CASSHGQGGKNIQYF. The CDR3 nucleotides are TGTGCCAGCAGCCATGGACAGGGGGGCAAAAACATTCAGTACTTC.

This clone was found once. The chain employs TRBV5-4 and TRBJ1-3, with 7 bases matching TRBD1. V shed 4 bases and J 3 bases; nucleotides not matched to a gene: 7. CDR1 is SGHNT and CDR2 is YYREEE in the germline V gene (reference sequence). The CDR3 loop spans 15 amino acids. CDR3: CASSPGGTVGNTIYF. The CDR3 DNA is TGTGCCAGCAGCCCGGGCGGGACAGTTGGAAACACCATATATTTT.

The chain joins TRBV19 to TRBJ2-7; D is perhaps TRBD1 (6 bases). The germline gives CDR1 LNHDA, CDR2 SQIVND (reference sequence). This CDR3 has 15 amino acids. V was shortened by 3 bases and J by 0 bases, with 12 bases between the two germline ends. The CDR3 spells CASSIDRSSSYEQYF. DNA of the CDR3: TGTGCCAGTAGTATCGACAGGTCAAGCTCCTACGAGCAGTACTTC.

This sequence joins TRBV21-1 and TRBJ1-2. TRBV21-1 is classified as a pseudogene. The CDR3 has 16 amino acids. The CDR3 sequence is CASSKKGKEANYGYTF. CDR3 in DNA: TGTGCCAGCAGCAAAAAGGGAAAGGAGGCTAACTATGGCTACACCTTC.

The CDR3 reads CASSLPLVGLAGVFGTYEQYF. As DNA, the CDR3 is TGTGCCAGCAGCTTGCCCCTCGTGGGACTAGCGGGAGTATTCGGGACCTACGAGCAGTACTTC. The chain recombines TRBV7-8 with TRBJ2-7, with 14 positions matching TRBD2. This CDR3 has 21 amino acids. The germline gives CDR1 SGHVS, CDR2 FQNEAQ. Losses at the gene ends were 3 bases for V and 2 bases for J; bases not matched to a gene: 18. Together with reference TRBV7-8 and TRBJ2-7, the CDR3 gives the full variable domain: GAGVSQSPRYKVAKRGQDVALRCDPISGHVSLFWYQQALGQGPEFLTYFQNEAQLDKSGLPSDRFFAERPEGSVSTLKIQRTQQEDSAVYLCASSLPLVGLAGVFGTYEQYFGPGTRLTVT.

The V and J genes are TRBV7-9 and TRBJ1-2; TRBD1 is a possible D gene (5 bases). Germline-derived CDR1 and CDR2 are SEHNR and FQNEAQ (reference sequence). The CDR3 extends over 14 amino acids. Trimming cost V 4 bases and J 5 bases, with 14 bases left between them. CDR3 DNA sequence: TGTGCCAGCAGCTACGGGACTCTACTTTATGGCTACACCTTC. It yields the protein CASSYGTLLYGYTF.

Only a few counts were recorded for this clone. The J gene is TRBJ2-7, the V gene TRBV18; a weak D match, TRBD1 (6 bases). Germline-derived CDR1 and CDR2 are KGHSH and LQKENI. The CDR3 runs to 14 residues. V lost 6 bases to trimming and J lost 3 bases, with 15 bases between them. The CDR3 loop reads CASSIRTVDYEQYF. The CDR3 DNA follows: TGTGCCAGCTCCATACGGACAGTTGACTACGAGCAGTACTTC.

This clone was counted only a few times. This chain joins TRBV28 and TRBJ2-7; D gene unclear. CDR1 MDHEN and CDR2 SYDVKM come from the germline V gene. V shed 4 bases and J shed 3 bases, with 4 bases lying between them. This CDR3 contains 11 residues. The CDR3 DNA sequence: TGTGCCAGCAGTTCATTCTACGAGCAGTACTTC. It translates to CASSSFYEQYF.

The table lists this clone with a few counts. The chain recombines TRBV5-1 with TRBJ1-6; D is possibly TRBD1 (6 bases). Germline V gives CDR1 SGHRS, CDR2 YFSETQ. V lost 0 bases to trimming and J lost 7 bases, with 11 bases between them. The CDR3 extends over 15 amino acids. The CDR3 bases are TGCGCCAGCAGCTTGGTTGGGACATACAATTCACCCCTCCACTTT. As protein: CASSLVGTYNSPLHF.

V and J are TRBV30 and TRBJ1-4; possible D gene TRBD1, 5 bases. Germline CDR1 GTSNPN, CDR2 SVGIG (reference sequence). V lost 5 bases and J lost 0, with 10 bases in between. This CDR3 comprises 14 residues. The CDR3 DNA reads as TGTGCCTGGGGCAGGGATGCAACTAATGAAAAACTGTTTTTT. Translated, it gives CAWGRDATNEKLFF.

The V call is TRBV12-5, the J call TRBJ2-6; no clear D. Between the trimmed V and J ends, which lost 1 base and 0 bases, there was a span of 4 bases. The V gene's germline CDR1 is LGHNT and CDR2 FRNRAP. The CDR3 runs 15 residues. CDR3 in DNA: TGTGCTAGTGGTTTGGGGGCCTCTGGGGCCAACGTCCTGACTTTC. It codes for CASGLGASGANVLTF.

This chain joins TRBV6-5 and TRBJ1-3; weak D call: TRBD1 (6 bases). Trimming removed 2 bases from V and 0 bases from J, with 8 bases in between. The CDR3 is made up of 15 amino acids. Germline V gives CDR1 MNHEY, CDR2 SVGAGI. Here the CDR3 reads CASSYLQGSGNTIYF. CDR3 DNA: TGTGCCAGCAGTTACCTACAGGGCTCTGGAAACACCATATATTTT.

The V gene is TRBV15, the J gene TRBJ2-1, with D possibly TRBD2 on 6 matching bases. V lost 5 bases to trimming and J lost 3 bases, with 11 bases between them. The CDR3 runs to 14 residues. Germline CDR1 reads LNHNV; CDR2 reads YYDKDF (reference sequence). The CDR3, as DNA: TGTGCCACCAGCCACGGGCGGGGCTACAATGAGCAGTTCTTC. Amino acids: CATSHGRGYNEQFF.

The chain recombines TRBV7-8 with TRBJ2-1; 13 positions match TRBD2. The length of the CDR3 is 15 residues. The trim removed 6 bases at V and 7 bases at J, leaving 6 bases unmatched. From germline, CDR1 is SGHVS and CDR2 FQNEAQ. CDR3 in amino acids: CASSSMGLAGNEQFF. The CDR3 nucleotides read TGTGCCAGCAGTTCTATGGGACTAGCGGGGAATGAGCAGTTCTTC. Full variable domain (missing parts from reference TRBV7-8 and TRBJ2-1): GAGVSQSPRYKVAKRGQDVALRCDPISGHVSLFWYQQALGQGPEFLTYFQNEAQLDKSGLPSDRFFAERPEGSVSTLKIQRTQQEDSAVYLCASSSMGLAGNEQFFGPGTRLTVL.

Only one count was recorded for this clone. This sequence joins TRBV7-3 and TRBJ2-2; 14 bases are a match to TRBD2. Trimming removed 6 bases from V and 4 bases from J; junction bases left unmatched: 7. The CDR3 consists of 17 residues. In germline, CDR1 is SGHTA, CDR2 FQGTGA. CDR3 protein: CASRGTSGSRGTGELFF. CDR3 coding DNA: TGTGCCAGCAGGGGGACTAGCGGGAGCAGGGGCACCGGGGAGCTGTTTTTT.

This clone was seen a few times. The gene calls are TRBV7-3 and TRBJ1-2; D is possibly TRBD1 (5 bases). There are 13 residues in the CDR3. V was trimmed by 2 bases and J by 8 bases, leaving 12 bases between them. CDR1 is SGHTA, CDR2 FQGTGA, per germline. The CDR3 loop reads CASSLARGRGYTF. Written as DNA, the CDR3 is TGTGCCAGCAGCTTAGCTCGGGGGAGAGGCTACACCTTC.

The V gene is TRBV14, the J gene TRBJ2-1, with D possibly matching TRBD1 (6 bases). The CDR3 sequence is 15 residues long. The V gene lost 1 base and the J gene lost 4 bases, with 11 bases spanning the gap. CDR1 is SGHDN and CDR2 is FVKESK in the germline V gene. The CDR3 nucleotides are TGTGCCAGCAGCCAAGTAGCAGGGGCGTACAATGAGCAGTTCTTC. As protein: CASSQVAGAYNEQFF.

The chain couples TRBV19 to TRBJ2-3, with D perhaps TRBD2 (5 bases). From germline, CDR1 is LNHDA and CDR2 SQIVND (reference sequence). The CDR3 is 13 amino acids. The V end lost 7 bases, the J end lost 4 bases, and 12 bases lay between the germline ends. CDR3 in amino acids: CASKEGGADTQYF. The CDR3, as DNA: TGTGCCAGTAAAGAGGGTGGGGCAGATACGCAGTATTTT.

Written as DNA, the CDR3 is TGCAGCGTTCGAGGGACAGGGACTAATGAAAAACTGTTTTTT. Its translation is CSVRGTGTNEKLFF. The chain has TRBV29-1 and TRBJ1-4; 9 bases line up with TRBD1. This CDR3 contains 14 residues. Germline trimming cut 5 bases from V and 2 bases from J; bases unmatched to any gene: 3. Germline V gene data show CDR1 as SQVTM and CDR2 as ANQGSEA.

This clone turned up a few times. The chain links TRBV27 to TRBJ1-2, with TRBD1 identical over 7 bases. CDR3 length equals 13 residues. Germline assignment: CDR1 MNHEY and CDR2 SMNVEV (reference sequence). J was trimmed by 4 bases and V by 5 bases; bases with no gene match: 4. CDR3 nucleotides: TGTGCCAGCAGTCGGGACAGCGGCTATGGCTACACCTTC. Protein: CASSRDSGYGYTF.

The rearrangement uses TRBV21-1 and TRBJ2-7; the table's D call, TRBD1, has no DNA check behind it. TRBV21-1 is flagged as a pseudogene. This CDR3 has 11 residues. CDR3 amino acids: CERKGAGEQYF. The CDR3 bases are TGTGAACGGAAGGGGGCGGGCGAGCAGTACTTC.

The chain employs TRBV4-1 and TRBJ1-1, with D perhaps matching TRBD1 (5 bases). Per the germline V gene, CDR1 is MGHRA and CDR2 is YSYEKL. V lost 2 bases and J lost 4, with 20 bases in between. The CDR3 is 17 amino acids. As DNA, the CDR3 is TGCGCCAGCAGCCAAAGTAACGGGGGAAGAGCTGCCACTGAAGCTTTCTTT. It codes for CASSQSNGGRAATEAFF.

The chain links TRBV5-1 to TRBJ2-2; no clear D gene. Trimming took off 0 bases at V and 5 bases at J, with 17 bases between the two ends. Germline V gives CDR1 SGHRS, CDR2 YFSETQ. The CDR3 spans 17 residues. The CDR3 loop is CASSLVFRPGRTGELFF. CDR3 coding DNA: TGCGCCAGCAGCTTGGTATTTAGGCCAGGCAGAACCGGGGAGCTGTTTTTT. The full variable domain, completed using reference TRBV5-1 and TRBJ2-2, is KAGVTQTPRYLIKTRGQQVTLSCSPISGHRSVSWYQQTPGQGLQFLFEYFSETQRNKGNFPGRFSGRQFSNSRSEMNVSTLELGDSALYLCASSLVFRPGRTGELFFGEGSRLTVL.